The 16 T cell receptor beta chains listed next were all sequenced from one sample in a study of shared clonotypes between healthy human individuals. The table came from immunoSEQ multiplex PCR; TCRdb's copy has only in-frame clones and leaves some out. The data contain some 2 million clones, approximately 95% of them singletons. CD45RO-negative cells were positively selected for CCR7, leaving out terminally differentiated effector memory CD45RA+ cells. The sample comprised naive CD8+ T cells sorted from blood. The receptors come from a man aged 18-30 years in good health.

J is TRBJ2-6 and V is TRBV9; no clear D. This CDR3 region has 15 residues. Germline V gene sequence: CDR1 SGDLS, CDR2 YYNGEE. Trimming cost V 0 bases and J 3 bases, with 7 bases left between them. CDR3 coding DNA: TGTGCCAGCAGCGTAGGTGTGTTTGGGGCCAACGTCCTGACTTTC. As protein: CASSVGVFGANVLTF.

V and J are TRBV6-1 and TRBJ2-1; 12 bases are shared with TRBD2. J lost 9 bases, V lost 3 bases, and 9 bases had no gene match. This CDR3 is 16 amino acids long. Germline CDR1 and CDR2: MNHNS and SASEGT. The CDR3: CASSDSTSGGWGEQFF. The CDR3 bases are TGTGCCAGCAGTGATAGCACTAGCGGGGGGTGGGGTGAGCAGTTCTTC.

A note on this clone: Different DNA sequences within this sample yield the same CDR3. CDR3 amino acids: CASSSSTDTQYF. The DNA of the CDR3 is TGTGCCAGCAGCTCGAGCACAGATACGCAGTATTTT. The chain couples TRBV7-9 to TRBJ2-3, with unresolved D. Germline assignment: CDR1 SEHNR and CDR2 FQNEAQ (reference sequence). Trimming removed 4 bases from V and 0 bases from J, with 2 bases in between. The CDR3 sequence is 12 residues long.

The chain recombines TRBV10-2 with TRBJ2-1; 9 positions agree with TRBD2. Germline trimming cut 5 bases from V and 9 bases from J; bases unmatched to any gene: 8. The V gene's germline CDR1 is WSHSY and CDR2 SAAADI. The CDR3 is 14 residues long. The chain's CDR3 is CASSPAGGFVEQFF. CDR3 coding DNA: TGCGCCAGCAGTCCAGCGGGGGGTTTTGTTGAGCAGTTCTTC.

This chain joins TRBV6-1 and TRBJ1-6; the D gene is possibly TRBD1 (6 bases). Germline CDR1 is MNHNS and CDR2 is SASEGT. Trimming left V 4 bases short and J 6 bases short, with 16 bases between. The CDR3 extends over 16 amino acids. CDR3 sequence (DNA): TGTGCCAGCAGTGGCCCTCTAGGGGGTTCTAATTCACCCCTCCACTTT. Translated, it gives CASSGPLGGSNSPLHF.

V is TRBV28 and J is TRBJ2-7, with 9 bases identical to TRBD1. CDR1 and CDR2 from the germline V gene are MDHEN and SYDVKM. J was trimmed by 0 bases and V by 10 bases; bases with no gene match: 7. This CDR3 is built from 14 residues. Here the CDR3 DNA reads TGTGCCATCCAGACAGGGGGGTACTCCTACGAGCAGTACTTC. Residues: CAIQTGGYSYEQYF.

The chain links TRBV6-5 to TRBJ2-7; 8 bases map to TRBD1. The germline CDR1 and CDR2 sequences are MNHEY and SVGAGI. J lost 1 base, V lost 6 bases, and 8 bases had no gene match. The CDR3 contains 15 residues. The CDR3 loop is CASSLGQGRSYEQYF. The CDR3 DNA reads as TGTGCCAGCAGCCTTGGACAGGGAAGATCCTACGAGCAGTACTTC.

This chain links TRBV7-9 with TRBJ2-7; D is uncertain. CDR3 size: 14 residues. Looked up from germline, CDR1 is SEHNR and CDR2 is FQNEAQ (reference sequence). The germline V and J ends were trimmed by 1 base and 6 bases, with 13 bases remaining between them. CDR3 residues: CASSLVGSGVEQYF. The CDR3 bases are TGTGCCAGCAGCTTAGTGGGGTCAGGAGTCGAGCAGTACTTC.

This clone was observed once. The DNA of the CDR3 is TGCGCCAGCAGCCAAGGGAGATGGTCCTACGAGCAGTACTTC. Translation gives CASSQGRWSYEQYF. J is TRBJ2-7 and V is TRBV4-1; D call uncertain. This CDR3 contains 14 residues. Germline CDR1 and CDR2: MGHRA and YSYEKL. Trimming took off 1 base at V and 1 base at J, with 8 bases between the two ends.

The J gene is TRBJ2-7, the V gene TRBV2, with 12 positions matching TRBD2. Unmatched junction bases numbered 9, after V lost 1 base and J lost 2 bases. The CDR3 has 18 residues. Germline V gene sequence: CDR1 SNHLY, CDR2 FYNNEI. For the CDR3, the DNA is TGTGCCAGCAGTGAAGATGAATCACTAGCGGGGGGACCCTACGAGCAGTACTTC. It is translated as CASSEDESLAGGPYEQYF.

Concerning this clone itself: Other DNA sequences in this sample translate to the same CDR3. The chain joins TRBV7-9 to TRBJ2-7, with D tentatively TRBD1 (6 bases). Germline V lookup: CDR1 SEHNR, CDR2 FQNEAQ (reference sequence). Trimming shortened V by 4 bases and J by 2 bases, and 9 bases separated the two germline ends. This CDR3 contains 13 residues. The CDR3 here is CASSSRGTYEQYF. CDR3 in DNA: TGTGCCAGCAGCTCCAGGGGAACCTACGAGCAGTACTTC.

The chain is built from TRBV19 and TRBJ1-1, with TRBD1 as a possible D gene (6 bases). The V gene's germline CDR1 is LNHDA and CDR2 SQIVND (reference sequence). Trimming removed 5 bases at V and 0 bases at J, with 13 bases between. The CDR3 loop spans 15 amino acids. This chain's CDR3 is CASSWKQGLNTEAFF. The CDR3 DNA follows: TGTGCCAGTAGTTGGAAACAGGGATTGAACACTGAAGCTTTCTTT.

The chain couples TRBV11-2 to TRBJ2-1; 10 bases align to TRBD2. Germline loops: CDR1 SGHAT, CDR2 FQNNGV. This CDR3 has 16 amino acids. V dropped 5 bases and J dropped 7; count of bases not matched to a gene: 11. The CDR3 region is CASSEIPTSGSNEQFF. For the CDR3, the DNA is TGTGCCAGCAGCGAAATCCCGACTAGCGGGTCGAATGAGCAGTTCTTC.

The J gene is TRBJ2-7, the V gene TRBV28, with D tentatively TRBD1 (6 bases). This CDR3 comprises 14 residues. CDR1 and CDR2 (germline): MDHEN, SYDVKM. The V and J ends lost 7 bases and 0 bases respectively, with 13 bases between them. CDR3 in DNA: TGTGCCAGCACTTTGACAGGATCCTCCTACGAGCAGTACTTC. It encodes CASTLTGSSYEQYF.

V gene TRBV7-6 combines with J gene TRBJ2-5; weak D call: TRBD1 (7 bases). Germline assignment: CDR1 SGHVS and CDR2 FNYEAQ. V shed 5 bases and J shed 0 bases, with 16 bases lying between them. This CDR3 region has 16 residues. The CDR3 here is CASSGPGGPYQETQYF. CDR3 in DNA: TGTGCCAGCAGCGGACCAGGGGGGCCGTACCAAGAGACCCAGTACTTC.

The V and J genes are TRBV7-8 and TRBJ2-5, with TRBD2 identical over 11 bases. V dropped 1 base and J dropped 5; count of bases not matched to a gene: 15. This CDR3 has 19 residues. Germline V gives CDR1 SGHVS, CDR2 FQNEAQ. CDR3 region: CASSLVGRLAGGQLETQYF. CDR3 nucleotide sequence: TGTGCCAGCAGCTTAGTCGGCCGGCTAGCGGGGGGCCAATTGGAGACCCAGTACTTC.